This is a list of T cell receptor beta chains from one sample in a study of blood T cell repertoires in COVID-19. The data were produced by immunoSEQ multiplex PCR, yet TCRdb's version contains in-frame clones alone and is incomplete. The data contain some 90,000 clones, 75% to 90% of them seen just once; the ten biggest clones take up 1.2%. The sequenced sample consisted of peripheral blood. All receptors derive from a man at least 80 years old with active or convalescent COVID-19. Both conserved end residues are part of each CDR3. The order of the fields is D gene, J gene, clone size, V gene, CDR3 DNA, CDR3 protein. D genes are given only for firm matches. The size field is filled for only some rows; it gives once, few, many or a size class.

d_gene: TRBD1
j_gene: TRBJ1-1
abundance: .
v_gene: TRBV2
CDR3nt: TGTGCCAGCAGGGACAGGGAGAGGAACACTGAAGCTTTCTTT
CDR3aa: CASRDRERNTEAFF

d_gene: .
j_gene: TRBJ1-5
abundance: once
v_gene: TRBV4-3
CDR3nt: TGCGCCAGCAGCCAAGAAGTGGCAGGGGCGGACAGATATCAGCCCCAGCATTTT
CDR3aa: CASSQEVAGADRYQPQHF

d_gene: TRBD2
j_gene: TRBJ2-7
abundance: .
v_gene: TRBV30
CDR3nt: TGTGCCTGGACTGGAGGACTAGCCTCCGAGCAGTACTTC
CDR3aa: CAWTGGLASEQYF

d_gene: TRBD1
j_gene: TRBJ1-5
abundance: .
v_gene: TRBV7-4
CDR3nt: TGTGCCAGCAGCCCCCTGTGGAGGACAGGGCCCAATCAGCCCCAGCATTTT
CDR3aa: CASSPLWRTGPNQPQHF

d_gene: .
j_gene: TRBJ2-7
abundance: .
v_gene: TRBV7-2
CDR3nt: TGTGCCAGCAGCTTAGGGAGGGACCCCTACGAGCAGTACTTC
CDR3aa: CASSLGRDPYEQYF

d_gene: TRBD1
j_gene: TRBJ1-5
abundance: .
v_gene: TRBV9
CDR3nt: TGTGCCAGCAGCACCACAGGGGCCCCCGGGCAGCCCCAGCATTTT
CDR3aa: CASSTTGAPGQPQHF

d_gene: TRBD2
j_gene: TRBJ2-5
abundance: .
v_gene: TRBV5-4
CDR3nt: TGTGCCAGCAGCCCCGGGACTAGCGGGATCCAAGAGACCCAGTACTTC
CDR3aa: CASSPGTSGIQETQYF

d_gene: .
j_gene: TRBJ1-1
abundance: .
v_gene: TRBV9
CDR3nt: TGTGCCAGCAGCGTACAGGTGTGGGACACTGAAGCTTTCTTT
CDR3aa: CASSVQVWDTEAFF

d_gene: TRBD1
j_gene: TRBJ1-6
abundance: .
v_gene: TRBV3-1/TRBV3-2
CDR3nt: TGTGCCAGCAGCCCCCGGGACAGCGATAATTCACCCCTCCACTTT
CDR3aa: CASSPRDSDNSPLHF

d_gene: TRBD1
j_gene: TRBJ1-1
abundance: .
v_gene: TRBV9
CDR3nt: TGTGCCAGCAGCGCCCACAGGGGGGGGAGTAGGAACACTGAAGCTTTCTTT
CDR3aa: CASSAHRGGSRNTEAFF

d_gene: TRBD1
j_gene: TRBJ1-5
abundance: once
v_gene: TRBV7-2
CDR3nt: TGTGCCAGCAGCCAACAGGGGCCCCTGAGCAATCAGCCCCAGCATTTT
CDR3aa: CASSQQGPLSNQPQHF

d_gene: TRBD2
j_gene: TRBJ2-1
abundance: .
v_gene: TRBV7-2
CDR3nt: TGTGCCAGCAGCTTAATGAGCGGGGTGTACAATGAGCAGTTCTTC
CDR3aa: CASSLMSGVYNEQFF

d_gene: .
j_gene: TRBJ2-7
abundance: .
v_gene: TRBV7-4
CDR3nt: TGTGCCAGTTACACCACCAGGGCCCCCTACGAGCAGTACTTC
CDR3aa: CASYTTRAPYEQYF

d_gene: TRBD1
j_gene: TRBJ2-5
abundance: .
v_gene: TRBV11-2
CDR3nt: TGTGCCAGCAGCTTAGGACAGGGAAAAGAGACCCAGTACTTC
CDR3aa: CASSLGQGKETQYF

d_gene: TRBD1
j_gene: TRBJ1-2
abundance: .
v_gene: TRBV18
CDR3nt: TGTGCCAGCTCACCACTGGGGACAGGGGGCGCGAGCTACACCTTC
CDR3aa: CASSPLGTGGASYTF

d_gene: .
j_gene: TRBJ2-3
abundance: .
v_gene: TRBV7-8
CDR3nt: TGTGCCAGCAGCCCAGTGGGCGATACGCAGTATTTT
CDR3aa: CASSPVGDTQYF

d_gene: .
j_gene: TRBJ1-1
abundance: .
v_gene: TRBV28
CDR3nt: TGTGCCAGCAGTTCTGTGGGGCGCGGCACTGAAGCTTTCTTT
CDR3aa: CASSSVGRGTEAFF

d_gene: .
j_gene: TRBJ2-7
abundance: .
v_gene: TRBV11-2
CDR3nt: TGTGCCAGCGCAAGACAGAGGTCCTACGAGCAGTACTTC
CDR3aa: CASARQRSYEQYF

d_gene: .
j_gene: TRBJ1-2
abundance: .
v_gene: TRBV7-2
CDR3nt: TGTGCCAGCAGCTTAGAGCCAGGGGTTAGGTATGGCTACACCTTC
CDR3aa: CASSLEPGVRYGYTF

d_gene: TRBD2
j_gene: TRBJ2-7
abundance: .
v_gene: TRBV30
CDR3nt: TGTGCCTGGAGCACTAGCGGGAGGACTTTCTCCTACGAGCAGTACTTC
CDR3aa: CAWSTSGRTFSYEQYF

d_gene: .
j_gene: TRBJ2-1
abundance: .
v_gene: TRBV7-9
CDR3nt: TGTGCCAGCAGCTTAGTTGCTAGCACCGATGAGCAGTTCTTC
CDR3aa: CASSLVASTDEQFF

d_gene: .
j_gene: TRBJ1-4
abundance: .
v_gene: TRBV11-2
CDR3nt: TGTGCCAGCAGCTTATCGGGGGGGAATGAAAAACTGTTTTTT
CDR3aa: CASSLSGGNEKLFF

d_gene: .
j_gene: TRBJ1-3
abundance: .
v_gene: TRBV7-9
CDR3nt: TGTGCCGGACGGGGGGAGTCTGGAAACACCATATATTTT
CDR3aa: CAGRGESGNTIYF

d_gene: TRBD2
j_gene: TRBJ2-2
abundance: .
v_gene: TRBV5-4
CDR3nt: TGTGCCAGCAGTTCCAGGTCCGGGACTAGCGGAACCGGGGAGCTGTTTTTT
CDR3aa: CASSSRSGTSGTGELFF

d_gene: .
j_gene: TRBJ1-6
abundance: .
v_gene: TRBV10-1
CDR3nt: TGCGCCAGCAGTGATCGAGGCATTGGCTCCTATAATTCACCCCTCCACTTT
CDR3aa: CASSDRGIGSYNSPLHF

d_gene: TRBD2
j_gene: TRBJ2-7
abundance: .
v_gene: TRBV30
CDR3nt: TGTGCCTGGAGTGATGGGACTAGCGGTGGTTACGAGCAGTACTTC
CDR3aa: CAWSDGTSGGYEQYF

d_gene: TRBD1
j_gene: TRBJ1-4
abundance: .
v_gene: TRBV19
CDR3nt: TGTGCCAGTAAGCGTACAGGGGCGACTAATGAAAAACTGTTTTTT
CDR3aa: CASKRTGATNEKLFF

d_gene: TRBD1
j_gene: TRBJ1-1
abundance: .
v_gene: TRBV18
CDR3nt: TGTGCCAGCTCACTTGGACAGGGGGCGAGAGCTTTCTTT
CDR3aa: CASSLGQGARAFF

d_gene: .
j_gene: TRBJ2-5
abundance: .
v_gene: TRBV2
CDR3nt: TGTGCCAGCAGCTTCACCCTGGACAGACTCCAAGAGACCCAGTACTTC
CDR3aa: CASSFTLDRLQETQYF

d_gene: TRBD1
j_gene: TRBJ2-7
abundance: .
v_gene: TRBV3-1/TRBV3-2
CDR3nt: TGTGCCAGCAGCCATACCGGGACAGGGGGCGACGAGCAGTACTTC
CDR3aa: CASSHTGTGGDEQYF

d_gene: TRBD2
j_gene: TRBJ2-3
abundance: .
v_gene: TRBV19
CDR3nt: TGTGCCAGTAGTATAACACTAGCGGGAGACGCAGATACGCAGTATTTT
CDR3aa: CASSITLAGDADTQYF

d_gene: TRBD2
j_gene: TRBJ2-1
abundance: .
v_gene: TRBV9
CDR3nt: TGTGCCAGCAGCCCCGGACTAGCGGGAGGGAATGAGCAGTTCTTC
CDR3aa: CASSPGLAGGNEQFF

d_gene: TRBD2
j_gene: TRBJ2-3
abundance: .
v_gene: TRBV24-1
CDR3nt: TGTGCCACCAGTGATTTGCCCGGGAGGAGCACAGATACGCAGTATTTT
CDR3aa: CATSDLPGRSTDTQYF

d_gene: TRBD2
j_gene: TRBJ2-3
abundance: .
v_gene: TRBV27
CDR3nt: TGTGCCAGCAGTTTATTCGCGGGAGTTCGCACAGATACGCAGTATTTT
CDR3aa: CASSLFAGVRTDTQYF

d_gene: .
j_gene: TRBJ2-7
abundance: .
v_gene: TRBV3-1/TRBV3-2
CDR3nt: TGTGCCAGCAGCCAAGAAGCGGCCTCCTACGAGCAGTACTTC
CDR3aa: CASSQEAASYEQYF

d_gene: TRBD2
j_gene: TRBJ2-1
abundance: .
v_gene: TRBV5-1
CDR3nt: TGCGCCAGCAGCCCCTACCCCGGGACTAGCGGGAGCAATGAGCAGTTCTTC
CDR3aa: CASSPYPGTSGSNEQFF

d_gene: .
j_gene: TRBJ1-2
abundance: once
v_gene: TRBV10-3
CDR3nt: TGTGCCATCAATCGGTCCGGGGCAGGGGCCAACTATGGCTACACCTTC
CDR3aa: CAINRSGAGANYGYTF

d_gene: .
j_gene: TRBJ1-5
abundance: .
v_gene: TRBV19
CDR3nt: TGTGCCGAAGCCGACAGTTATAGCAATCAGCCCCAGCATTTT
CDR3aa: CAEADSYSNQPQHF

d_gene: .
j_gene: TRBJ2-5
abundance: .
v_gene: TRBV3-1/TRBV3-2
CDR3nt: TGTGCCAGCAGCCCTCGAGGACAGCTCCAAGAGACCCAGTACTTC
CDR3aa: CASSPRGQLQETQYF

d_gene: .
j_gene: TRBJ1-5
abundance: .
v_gene: TRBV28
CDR3nt: TGTGCCAGCAGTCCAGGGATCTATCAGCCCCAGCATTTT
CDR3aa: CASSPGIYQPQHF

d_gene: .
j_gene: TRBJ1-1
abundance: .
v_gene: TRBV5-6
CDR3nt: TGTGCCAGCAGCTTGGGACAGATATCAAGGGGAGCTTTCTTT
CDR3aa: CASSLGQISRGAFF

d_gene: TRBD1
j_gene: TRBJ2-1
abundance: .
v_gene: TRBV2
CDR3nt: TGTGCCAGCAGCGGACAGGGGTCCTACAATGAGCAGTTCTTC
CDR3aa: CASSGQGSYNEQFF

d_gene: .
j_gene: TRBJ2-7
abundance: once
v_gene: TRBV28
CDR3nt: TGTGCCAGCAGTTTAATGGACAACGAGCAGTACTTC
CDR3aa: CASSLMDNEQYF

d_gene: .
j_gene: TRBJ1-3
abundance: .
v_gene: TRBV6-5
CDR3nt: TGTGCCAGCAGATCGGGAGCTACAGGAGGAAACACCATATATTTT
CDR3aa: CASRSGATGGNTIYF

d_gene: TRBD1
j_gene: TRBJ2-7
abundance: .
v_gene: TRBV2
CDR3nt: TGTGCCAGCAGTGAATGGGGACAGGGTAGCGAGCAGTACTTC
CDR3aa: CASSEWGQGSEQYF

d_gene: .
j_gene: TRBJ1-2
abundance: .
v_gene: TRBV10-3
CDR3nt: TGTGCCATCAGCGGGGGGGACCACTATGGCTACACCTTC
CDR3aa: CAISGGDHYGYTF

d_gene: .
j_gene: TRBJ1-1
abundance: .
v_gene: TRBV19
CDR3nt: TGTGCCAGTAGTACCCGGACTGAAGCTTTCTTT
CDR3aa: CASSTRTEAFF

d_gene: .
j_gene: TRBJ1-1
abundance: once
v_gene: TRBV6-5
CDR3nt: TGTGCCAGCAGTTACTTACAGCAGAACACTGAAGCTTTCTTT
CDR3aa: CASSYLQQNTEAFF

d_gene: .
j_gene: TRBJ2-1
abundance: .
v_gene: TRBV18
CDR3nt: TGTGCCAGCTCACCGTCGGGGGTCTGGAATGAGCAGTTCTTC
CDR3aa: CASSPSGVWNEQFF

d_gene: TRBD1
j_gene: TRBJ1-4
abundance: .
v_gene: TRBV14
CDR3nt: TGTGCCAGCAGCCATCGGGACAGGGTTTCGGAAAAACTGTTTTTT
CDR3aa: CASSHRDRVSEKLFF

d_gene: TRBD2
j_gene: TRBJ2-1
abundance: once
v_gene: TRBV5-1
CDR3nt: TGCGCCAGCAGCTTACCTCCGGGACTAGCGGGAGGTATAAGATACAATGAGCAGTTCTTC
CDR3aa: CASSLPPGLAGGIRYNEQFF

d_gene: .
j_gene: TRBJ1-3
abundance: .
v_gene: TRBV28
CDR3nt: TGTGCCAGCAGTTCCACCTTGGGCTTATACAGGTCCTCTGGAAACACCATATATTTT
CDR3aa: CASSSTLGLYRSSGNTIYF

d_gene: .
j_gene: TRBJ2-7
abundance: .
v_gene: TRBV7-9
CDR3nt: TGTGCCAGCAGCTCCCCGGGAGAGTCCTACGAGCAGTACTTC
CDR3aa: CASSSPGESYEQYF

d_gene: .
j_gene: TRBJ2-7
abundance: .
v_gene: TRBV19
CDR3nt: TGTGCCAGTAGTGAGGGATTAGTATCAGCGATCTACGAGCAGTACTTC
CDR3aa: CASSEGLVSAIYEQYF

d_gene: .
j_gene: TRBJ2-6
abundance: few
v_gene: TRBV5-8
CDR3nt: TGTGCCAGCAGCTTATACAGGACCTCTGGGGCCAACGTCCTGACTTTC
CDR3aa: CASSLYRTSGANVLTF

d_gene: TRBD1
j_gene: TRBJ2-5
abundance: .
v_gene: TRBV2
CDR3nt: TGTGCCAGCAGTTGGCGACAGGGGGCAGAGACCCAGTACTTC
CDR3aa: CASSWRQGAETQYF

d_gene: TRBD2
j_gene: TRBJ2-3
abundance: .
v_gene: TRBV15
CDR3nt: TGTGCCACCAGCAGAGGAGGGAGGACTAGCGGGAGAACAGATACGCAGTATTTT
CDR3aa: CATSRGGRTSGRTDTQYF